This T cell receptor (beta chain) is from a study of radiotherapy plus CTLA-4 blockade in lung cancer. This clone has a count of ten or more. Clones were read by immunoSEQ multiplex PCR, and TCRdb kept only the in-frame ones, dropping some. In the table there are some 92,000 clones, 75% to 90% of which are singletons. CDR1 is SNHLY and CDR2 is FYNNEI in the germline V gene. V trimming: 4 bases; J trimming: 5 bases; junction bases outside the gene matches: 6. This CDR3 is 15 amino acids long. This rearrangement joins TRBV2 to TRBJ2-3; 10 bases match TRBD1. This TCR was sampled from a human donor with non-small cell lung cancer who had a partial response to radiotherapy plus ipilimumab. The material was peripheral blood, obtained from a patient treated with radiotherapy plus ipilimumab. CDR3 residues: CASSVGGQGLDTQYF. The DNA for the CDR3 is TGTGCCAGCAGTGTGGGGGGACAGGGGTTAGATACGCAGTATTTT.